Shown below are 15 T cell receptor beta chains from a single sample sequenced in a study of response to subunit inactivated influenza vaccine. TCRdb itself ran the RT-PCR reads through MiXCR, one entry per CDR3 protein. Among roughly 570,000 distinct CDR3 sequences listed, roughly 13% were seen once. The material was PBMCs from blood, obtained roughly 45 days after vaccination. These receptors were obtained from a middle-aged man who received an inactivated influenza vaccine.

The V and J genes are TRBV12-3 or TRBV12-4 and TRBJ1-2; D unclear. Trimming removed 3 bases at V and 4 bases at J, with 12 bases between. The CDR3 covers 14 residues. In DNA form, the CDR3 reads TGTGCCAGCAGTTTCGACCTAAGGCTCTATGGCTACACCTTC. Translation: CASSFDLRLYGYTF.

This clonotype turned up a few times. The rearrangement joins TRBV7-2 to TRBJ1-2; 10 bases align to TRBD1. The CDR3 is 16 residues long. Germline V CDR1 and CDR2: SGHTA, FQGNSA. With 1 base clipped from V and 2 bases from J, the junction kept 4 bases outside the gene matches. CDR3 sequence: CASSLVGTGANYGYTF. CDR3 DNA: TGTGCCAGCAGCTTAGTGGGGACAGGGGCGAACTATGGCTACACCTTC.

In its sample, this clonotype ranks as large (0.1 to 1%). The V and J genes are TRBV28 and TRBJ2-7; possibly TRBD2 for D (7 bases). With 2 bases removed from V and 1 base from J, the gap between germline ends came to 12 bases. This CDR3 is 15 amino acids long. Germline CDR1 reads MDHEN; CDR2 reads SYDVKM. The CDR3 DNA follows: TGTGCCAGCAGTTTAAGGGGGGGCGGTTCCTACGAGCAGTACTTC. Its protein is CASSLRGGGSYEQYF.

The chain has TRBV2 and TRBJ2-1; 8 bases align to TRBD2. Trimming at V came to 8 bases and at J to 6 bases, leaving 3 bases not matched to a gene. The CDR3 sequence is 12 residues long. The V gene's germline CDR1 is SNHLY and CDR2 FYNNEI. CDR3 sequence: CASGAGGNEQFF. DNA for the CDR3: TGTGCCAGCGGCGCGGGGGGCAATGAGCAGTTCTTC. Complete variable domain (other parts from reference TRBV2 and TRBJ2-1): EPEVTQTPSHQVTQMGQEVILRCVPISNHLYFYWYRQILGQKVEFLVSFYNNEISEKSEIFDDQFSVERPDGSNFTLKIRSTKLEDSAMYFCASGAGGNEQFFGPGTRLTVL.

This clonotype was observed a few times. The rearrangement links TRBV20-1 to TRBJ1-1; D is unclear. The CDR3 totals 14 residues. Germline CDR1 reads DFQATT; CDR2 reads SNEGSKA (reference sequence). Deletions cut 2 bases from V and 6 bases from J, with 16 bases between. CDR3 bases: TGCAGTGCTAGATCCACAAAGAAGGTTTCTGAAGCTTTCTTT. Protein product: CSARSTKKVSEAFF.

V gene TRBV4-2 combines with J gene TRBJ1-2, with 11 nucleotides matching TRBD1. V lost 1 base and J lost 4; bases outside the gene matches: 2. This CDR3 comprises 15 residues. Germline V CDR1 and CDR2: LGHNA, YNFKEQ. The CDR3 DNA reads TGTGCCAGCAGCCAAGCGGACAGGGGGCCCTATGGCTACACCTTC. Its translation is CASSQADRGPYGYTF.

This clonotype came up many times. The rearrangement links TRBV6-1 to TRBJ1-2; 7 positions match TRBD1. This CDR3 spans 14 amino acids. J gave up 0 bases and V 5 bases, and 3 bases lay outside the gene matches. Germline V CDR1 and CDR2: MNHNS, SASEGT. CDR3 loop: CASSPGQANYGYTF. The DNA of the CDR3 is TGTGCCAGCAGTCCAGGACAGGCTAACTATGGCTACACCTTC.

The V gene is TRBV27, the J gene TRBJ1-5; possibly TRBD1 for D (6 bases). The CDR3 contains 13 residues. CDR1 and CDR2 from the germline V gene are MNHEY and SMNVEV (reference sequence). V was shortened by 5 bases and J by 4 bases, with 9 bases between the two germline ends. The CDR3 nucleotides read TGTGCCAGCAGTATCGGACAGAATCAGCCCCAGCATTTT. It translates to CASSIGQNQPQHF.

The table lists this clonotype with a few counts. This rearrangement joins TRBV20-1 to TRBJ2-1; D is possibly TRBD1 (6 bases). Germline loops: CDR1 DFQATT, CDR2 SNEGSKA (reference sequence). The germline V and J ends were trimmed by 5 bases and 4 bases, with 9 bases remaining between them. This CDR3 spans 12 amino acids. The CDR3 here is CSAGDTYNEQFF. Here the CDR3 DNA reads TGCAGTGCTGGGGACACTTACAATGAGCAGTTCTTC.

The rearrangement joins TRBV6-5 to TRBJ1-1; D uncertain. Germline V gene data show CDR1 as MNHEY and CDR2 as SVGAGI. The V gene lost 0 bases and the J gene lost 2 bases, with 7 bases spanning the gap. The CDR3 is 14 amino acids. The CDR3 reads CASSYSSENTEAFF. CDR3 DNA sequence: TGTGCCAGCAGTTACTCATCGGAAAACACTGAAGCTTTCTTT.

This clonotype appeared a few times. The gene calls are TRBV5-1 and TRBJ2-5; D tentatively fits TRBD1 or TRBD2 (5 bases each). V was trimmed by 4 bases and J by 0 bases, leaving 16 bases between them. The CDR3 totals 16 residues. Germline V gene sequence: CDR1 SGHRS, CDR2 YFSETQ. The CDR3 protein is CASSPGTDWYQETQYF. The CDR3 DNA sequence: TGCGCCAGCAGCCCTGGGACGGATTGGTACCAAGAGACCCAGTACTTC.

This clonotype has just a few counts. V and J are TRBV5-5 and TRBJ2-7, with TRBD1 as a possible D gene (6 bases). Trimming removed 5 bases at V and 2 bases at J, with 14 bases between. The CDR3 consists of 14 residues. CDR1 and CDR2 (germline): SGHKS, YYEKEE (reference sequence). DNA of the CDR3: TGTGCCAGCAGAACCATGGACAGTCCCTACGAGCAGTACTTC. As protein: CASRTMDSPYEQYF.

V and J are TRBV7-2 and TRBJ2-1; 8 nucleotides match TRBD1. The trim removed 2 bases at V and 9 bases at J, leaving 9 bases unmatched. CDR1 is SGHTA and CDR2 is FQGNSA in the germline V gene. The CDR3 runs to 15 residues. CDR3 DNA: TGTGCCAGCAGCTTAAGCACAGGGGGTAGGGGTGAGCAGTTCTTC. Residues: CASSLSTGGRGEQFF.

The chain carries TRBV10-3 and TRBJ2-3; D call uncertain. Germline lookup yields CDR1 ENHRY and CDR2 SYGVKD. V was trimmed by 1 base and J by 1 base, leaving 12 bases between them. The CDR3 length is 16 residues. DNA of the CDR3: TGTGCCATCAGTGAGTGGGCGATAGAGGGCACAGATACGCAGTATTTT. It yields the protein CAISEWAIEGTDTQYF.

This clonotype was counted a few times. The genes are TRBV15 and TRBJ2-1; the D gene is possibly TRBD2 (5 bases). Germline CDR1 LNHNV, CDR2 YYDKDF (reference sequence). V lost 0 bases and J 7 bases, leaving 13 bases between the germline ends. This CDR3 comprises 15 residues. This chain's CDR3 is CATSRDRISENEQFF. The CDR3 DNA reads as TGTGCCACCAGCAGAGATCGGATTAGCGAGAATGAGCAGTTCTTC.